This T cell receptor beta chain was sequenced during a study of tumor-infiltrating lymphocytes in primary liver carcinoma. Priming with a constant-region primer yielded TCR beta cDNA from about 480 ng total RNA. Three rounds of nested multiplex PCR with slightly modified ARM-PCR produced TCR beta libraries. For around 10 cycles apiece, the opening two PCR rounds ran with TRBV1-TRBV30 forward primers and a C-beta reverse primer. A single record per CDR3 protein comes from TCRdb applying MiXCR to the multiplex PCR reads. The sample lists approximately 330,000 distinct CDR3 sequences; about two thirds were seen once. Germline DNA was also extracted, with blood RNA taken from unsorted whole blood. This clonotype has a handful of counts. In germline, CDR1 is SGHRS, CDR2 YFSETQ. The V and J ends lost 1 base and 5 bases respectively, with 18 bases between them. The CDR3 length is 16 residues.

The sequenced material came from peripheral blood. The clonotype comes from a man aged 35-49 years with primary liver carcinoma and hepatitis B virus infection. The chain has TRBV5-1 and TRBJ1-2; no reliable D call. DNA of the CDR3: TGCGCCAGCAGCTTGTCGAGTAAAGGCGAGGGATATGGCTACACCTTC. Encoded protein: CASSLSSKGEGYGYTF.